This TCR beta chain was sequenced in a study of Japanese encephalitis immunity and Zika vaccine responses. MiXCR was run by TCRdb on the 5' RACE reads, yielding one entry per CDR3 protein. The repertoire table contains roughly 83 distinct CDR3 sequences. This clonotype is termed large. This CDR3 region has 13 residues. Germline V gives CDR1 SGHTA, CDR2 FQGTGA. The V gene end was trimmed by 2 bases and the J gene end by 4 bases; junction bases not matched to a gene: 0. PBMCs were CFSE-labeled and cultured for 6 to 7 days with peptide pools at roughly 1 ug/mL each. Live CD56-CD19-CD16-CD3+CD4+ cells with low CFSE were sorted unfixed as proliferating CD4 T cells.

This clonotype was sampled from an adult woman who received an inactivated Zika virus vaccine. The V and J genes are TRBV7-3 and TRBJ2-3; the match to TRBD2 covers 7 bases. Material: antigen-activated CD4+ T cells from blood, cultured, obtained during a Zika inactivated vaccine study. The CDR3 coding sequence is TGTGCCAGCAGCTTACTAGCGGCAGATACGCAGTATTTT. Translating gives CASSLLAADTQYF.